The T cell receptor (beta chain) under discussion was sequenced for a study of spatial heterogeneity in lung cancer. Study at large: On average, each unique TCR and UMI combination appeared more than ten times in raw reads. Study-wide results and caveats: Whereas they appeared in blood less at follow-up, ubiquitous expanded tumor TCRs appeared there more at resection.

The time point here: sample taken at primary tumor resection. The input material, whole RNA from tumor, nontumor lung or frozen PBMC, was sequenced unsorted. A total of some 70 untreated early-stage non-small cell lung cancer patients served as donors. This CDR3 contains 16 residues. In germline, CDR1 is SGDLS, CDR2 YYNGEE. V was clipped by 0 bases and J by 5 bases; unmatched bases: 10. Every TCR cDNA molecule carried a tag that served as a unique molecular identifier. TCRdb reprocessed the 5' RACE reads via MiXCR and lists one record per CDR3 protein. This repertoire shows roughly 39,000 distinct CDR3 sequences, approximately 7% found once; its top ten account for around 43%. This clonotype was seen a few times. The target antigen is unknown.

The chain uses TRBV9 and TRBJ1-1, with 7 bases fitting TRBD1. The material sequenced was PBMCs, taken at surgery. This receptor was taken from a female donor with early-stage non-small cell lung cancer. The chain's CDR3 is CASSVGPAGGETEAFF. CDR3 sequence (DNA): TGTGCCAGCAGCGTAGGCCCTGCAGGGGGAGAGACTGAAGCTTTCTTT.